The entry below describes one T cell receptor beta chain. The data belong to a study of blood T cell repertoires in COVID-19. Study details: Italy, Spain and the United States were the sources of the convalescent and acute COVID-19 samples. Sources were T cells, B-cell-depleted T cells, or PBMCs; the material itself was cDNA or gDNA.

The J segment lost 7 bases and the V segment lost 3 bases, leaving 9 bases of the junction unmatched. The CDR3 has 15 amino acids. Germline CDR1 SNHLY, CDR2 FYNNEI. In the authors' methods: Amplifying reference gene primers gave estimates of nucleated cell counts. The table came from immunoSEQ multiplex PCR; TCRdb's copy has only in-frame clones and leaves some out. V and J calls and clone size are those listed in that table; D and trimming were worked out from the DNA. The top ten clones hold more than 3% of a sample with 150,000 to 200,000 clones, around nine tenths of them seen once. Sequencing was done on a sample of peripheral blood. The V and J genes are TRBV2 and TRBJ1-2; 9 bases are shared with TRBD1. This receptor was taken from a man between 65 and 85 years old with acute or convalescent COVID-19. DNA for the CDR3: TGTGCCAGCAGTGATGTTTGGGACAGGGAGAGTGGCTACACCTTC. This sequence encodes CASSDVWDRESGYTF.